This T cell receptor beta chain stems from a study of T cells after yellow fever vaccination. About the study: Low-cell-number fractions underwent preparation using SMART-Seq v4 Ultra Low Input.

The junction had 7 bases not matched to a gene; V was cut back by 5 bases and J by 4 bases. Germline V CDR1 and CDR2: MNHEY, SMNVEV (reference sequence). This CDR3 comprises 14 residues. This clonotype came up many times. What it binds is unknown. The study, taken as a whole, reports: Subsequent to the booster, the majority of primary-vaccination clones reappeared (less than 97% CD4, around 90% CD8). The appearance of a small share of clonotypes in both CD4 and CD8 compartments was observed.

TCR cDNA was made by 5'RACE template switching, adding a universal primer site and UMIs. A single record per CDR3 protein comes from TCRdb applying MiXCR to the 5' RACE reads. The data contain about 320,000 distinct CDR3 sequences, 3.5% to 4.5% of them singletons. The sample consisted of PBMCs, taken 15 days after the yellow fever booster vaccination. The V and J genes are TRBV27 and TRBJ1-2, with 7 bases matching TRBD1. The source is a man between 18 and 35 years old who received the YFV17D yellow fever vaccine. In nucleotides, the CDR3 is TGTGCCAGCAGTCTACAGGGGATCGGCTATGGCTACACCTTC. It yields the protein CASSLQGIGYGYTF.